A single sample is the source of the 22 T cell receptor beta chains below, sequenced in a study of blood T cells in healthy people across ages. Next came a second PCR, run for roughly 6 to 11 cycles, which used a sample-barcoded 5' primer along with a J-beta primer mix. TCRdb independently ran MiXCR on the 5' RACE reads; one entry per CDR3 protein. The table lists about 1.4 million distinct CDR3 sequences, roughly 60% of them singletons. Sequenced sample: blood. These receptors were obtained from a man between 18 and 35 years old in good health.

V and J are TRBV10-3 and TRBJ2-7; D not resolved. Gene TRBJ2-5 matches the end of the DNA better, so the J call may be wrong. Per germline, CDR1 ENHRY and CDR2 SYGVKD. This CDR3 is 12 amino acids long. CDR3 residues: CAISAAGETQYF. The DNA of the CDR3 is TGTGCCATCAGTGCAGCCGGGGAGACCCAGTACTTC.

V gene TRBV6-2 or TRBV6-3 combines with J gene TRBJ2-1; 9 nucleotides line up with TRBD2. Germline trimming cut 0 bases from V and 2 bases from J; bases unmatched to any gene: 8. This CDR3 spans 18 amino acids. Germline lookup yields CDR1 MNHEY and CDR2 SVGEGT. CDR3 sequence reads: CASSYSTGGGETYNEQFF. The CDR3 DNA sequence: TGTGCCAGCAGTTACTCGACCGGCGGGGGGGAAACCTACAATGAGCAGTTCTTC.

The chain recombines TRBV7-9 with TRBJ2-7, with a tentative D call TRBD1 (5 bases). V was shortened by 5 bases and J by 1 base, with 15 bases between the two germline ends. There are 15 residues in the CDR3. Germline lookup yields CDR1 SEHNR and CDR2 FQNEAQ (reference sequence). CDR3 residues: CASSPTPTDSYEQYF. The CDR3 DNA follows: TGTGCCAGCAGCCCGACTCCGACAGATTCCTACGAGCAGTACTTC.

CDR3 amino acids: CASSLDAEETQYF. The DNA for the CDR3 is TGTGCCAGCAGCTTAGATGCGGAGGAGACCCAGTACTTC. This sequence joins TRBV7-9 and TRBJ2-7; unclear D gene. The last part of the DNA fits TRBJ2-5 better; the J call may be wrong. CDR3 length: 13 amino acids. Germline V gene data show CDR1 as SEHNR and CDR2 as FQNEAQ (reference sequence).

The V gene is TRBV4-1, the J gene TRBJ2-1; TRBD2 matches 8 bases. The germline V gene has CDR1 MGHRA and CDR2 YSYEKL. This CDR3 contains 19 residues. V lost 1 base and J lost 0; bases outside the gene matches: 11. The CDR3: CASSQVPSGLKSSYNEQFF. CDR3 DNA: TGCGCCAGCAGCCAAGTACCTAGCGGGTTAAAGAGCTCCTACAATGAGCAGTTCTTC.

The J gene is TRBJ1-2, the V gene TRBV9; D is possibly TRBD1 (5 bases). The germline CDR1 and CDR2 sequences are SGDLS and YYNGEE. The CDR3 sequence is 15 residues long. The ends were cut back, 0 bases at V and 8 bases at J, with 17 bases in the middle. The CDR3 DNA is TGTGCCAGCAGCGTAGGGGCCGGGACCGCTGAAGGCTACACCTTC. Translated: CASSVGAGTAEGYTF.

The rearrangement links TRBV5-5 to TRBJ2-6, with D maybe TRBD2 (6 bases). This CDR3 is 18 amino acids long. Between the trimmed V and J ends, which lost 5 bases and 2 bases, there was a span of 20 bases. The germline V gene encodes CDR1 SGHKS and CDR2 YYEKEE (reference sequence). The CDR3 DNA sequence: TGTGCCAGCAGTCGACTGTGGGGGGAGAGAACTGGGGCCAACGTCCTGACTTTC. It encodes CASSRLWGERTGANVLTF.

The CDR3 region has the DNA TGCAGTGCTCCCCGTACGACAGGGGGCAGCAAAGAGACCCAGTACTTC. This codes for CSAPRTTGGSKETQYF. The chain employs TRBV20-1 and TRBJ2-5, with 10 nucleotides matching TRBD1. Germline CDR1 and CDR2: DFQATT and SNEGSKA (reference sequence). V lost 5 bases and J lost 3; bases outside the gene matches: 12. The CDR3 totals 16 residues.

This rearrangement joins TRBV4-3 to TRBJ2-1, with D possibly being TRBD1 or TRBD2 (7 bases each). The V and J ends lost 4 bases and 3 bases respectively, with 13 bases between them. The CDR3 extends over 15 amino acids. Per the germline V gene, CDR1 is LGHNA and CDR2 is YSLEER. This CDR3 reads CASSREGAGYNEQFF. The CDR3 DNA reads TGCGCCAGCAGCCGGGAGGGGGCGGGCTACAATGAGCAGTTCTTC.

V gene TRBV7-2 combines with J gene TRBJ2-3, with a tentative D call TRBD1 (6 bases). The V gene lost 6 bases and the J gene lost 2 bases, with 12 bases spanning the gap. Germline lookup yields CDR1 SGHTA and CDR2 FQGNSA. The CDR3 loop spans 14 amino acids. The chain's CDR3 is CASRRTANTDTQYF. The CDR3 DNA follows: TGTGCCAGCAGGAGGACAGCCAACACAGATACGCAGTATTTT. Full variable domain (outside the CDR3, taken from reference TRBV7-2 and TRBJ2-3): GAGVSQSPSNKVTEKGKDVELRCDPISGHTALYWYRQSLGQGLEFLIYFQGNSAPDKSGLPSDRFSAERTGGSVSTLTIQRTQQEDSAVYLCASRRTANTDTQYFGPGTRLTVL.

The V call is TRBV11-2, the J call TRBJ2-3; TRBD1 matches 8 bases. J was trimmed by 3 bases and V by 6 bases; bases with no gene match: 17. The CDR3 contains 18 residues. Germline CDR1 SGHAT, CDR2 FQNNGV. CDR3 DNA: TGTGCCAGCAGACCCGGGACAGGATCCTTAGGCCCGACAGATACGCAGTATTTT. It codes for CASRPGTGSLGPTDTQYF. The complete variable domain, with remaining parts taken from reference TRBV11-2 and TRBJ2-3, reads EAGVAQSPRYKIIEKRQSVAFWCNPISGHATLYWYQQILGQGPKLLIQFQNNGVVDDSQLPKDRFSAERLKGVDSTLKIQPAKLEDSAVYLCASRPGTGSLGPTDTQYFGPGTRLTVL.

The rearrangement uses TRBV15 and TRBJ2-1, with D perhaps matching TRBD2 (6 bases). V lost 6 bases and J lost 0, with 15 bases in between. Germline V gene lookup returns CDR1 LNHNV and CDR2 YYDKDF (reference sequence). The CDR3 extends over 16 amino acids. The CDR3 DNA reads as TGTGCCACCAGATGGTCGCTAGCGAGCTCCTACAATGAGCAGTTCTTC. It translates to CATRWSLASSYNEQFF. The complete variable domain, with remaining parts taken from reference TRBV15 and TRBJ2-1, reads DAMVIQNPRYQVTQFGKPVTLSCSQTLNHNVMYWYQQKSSQAPKLLFHYYDKDFNNEADTPDNFQSRRPNTSFCFLDIRSPGLGDTAMYLCATRWSLASSYNEQFFGPGTRLTVL.

The chain couples TRBV27 to TRBJ1-2, with 9 positions matching TRBD1. Germline CDR1 reads MNHEY; CDR2 reads SMNVEV (reference sequence). The length of the CDR3 is 15 residues. V trimming: 2 bases; J trimming: 8 bases; junction bases outside the gene matches: 9. In DNA form, the CDR3 reads TGTGCCAGCAGTTTAGACAGGGGGAATGCGGGAGGCTACACCTTC. Translation gives CASSLDRGNAGGYTF.

The rearrangement joins TRBV27 to TRBJ2-1; D is undetermined. Trimming took 4 bases from V and 2 from J, leaving 6 bases between them. Germline CDR1 and CDR2: MNHEY and SMNVEV (reference sequence). The CDR3 extends over 13 amino acids. The CDR3 DNA reads as TGTGCCAGCAGTTCCATAACCTACAATGAGCAGTTCTTC. This sequence encodes CASSSITYNEQFF.

The chain carries TRBV7-2 and TRBJ2-3; possibly TRBD1 for D (6 bases). Germline values: CDR1 SGHTA, CDR2 FQGNSA. Trimming stripped 10 bases from V and 0 bases from J, with 8 bases between. This CDR3 spans 12 amino acids. CDR3 amino acids: CATTGSTDTQYF. The CDR3 DNA reads as TGTGCCACTACAGGGAGCACAGATACGCAGTATTTT.

The chain is built from TRBV12-3 or TRBV12-4 and TRBJ1-1, with D perhaps matching TRBD1 (5 bases). Trimming left V 6 bases short and J 6 bases short, with 11 bases between. CDR3 length: 12 residues. CDR3 sequence reads: CASREGASEAFF. DNA for the CDR3: TGTGCCAGCAGAGAAGGGGCCTCTGAAGCTTTCTTT.

The chain carries TRBV27 and TRBJ2-5, with 13 bases lining up with TRBD2. Looked up from germline, CDR1 is MNHEY and CDR2 is SMNVEV (reference sequence). The J segment lost 5 bases and the V segment lost 2 bases, leaving 5 bases of the junction unmatched. This CDR3 is built from 16 residues. The CDR3, as DNA: TGTGCCAGCAGTTTAGGGACTAGCGGGACGTCTGAGACCCAGTACTTC. It translates to CASSLGTSGTSETQYF.

This clonotype occurred a few times. This rearrangement joins TRBV7-9 to TRBJ1-4; D is perhaps TRBD1 (5 bases). CDR3 length equals 12 residues. V lost 7 bases and J 8 bases, leaving 11 bases between the germline ends. Germline V lookup: CDR1 SEHNR, CDR2 FQNEAQ (reference sequence). This CDR3 is CASNQGEEKLFF. Here the CDR3 DNA reads TGTGCCAGCAACCAGGGCGAAGAAAAACTGTTTTTT. Full variable domain (rest looked up from reference TRBV7-9 and TRBJ1-4): DTGVSQNPRHKITKRGQNVTFRCDPISEHNRLYWYRQTLGQGPEFLTYFQNEAQLEKSRLLSDRFSAERPKGSFSTLEIQRTEQGDSAMYLCASNQGEEKLFFGSGTQLSVL.

The chain couples TRBV20-1 to TRBJ2-3; D ambiguous. The length of the CDR3 is 13 residues. V was trimmed by 2 bases and J by 1 base, leaving 7 bases between them. Germline CDR1 DFQATT, CDR2 SNEGSKA (reference sequence). CDR3 sequence reads: CSARSLRTDTQYF. In DNA, the CDR3 is TGCAGTGCTAGATCTCTCCGCACAGATACGCAGTATTTT.

This clonotype was observed a handful of times. The chain is built from TRBV5-1 and TRBJ2-1; D possibly matches TRBD1 or TRBD2 (5 bases each). Germline assignment: CDR1 SGHRS and CDR2 YFSETQ. The CDR3 runs 17 residues. Between the trimmed V and J ends, which lost 0 bases and 8 bases, there was a span of 21 bases. CDR3 amino acids: CASSLARAGGGLDEQFF. Here the CDR3 DNA reads TGCGCCAGCAGCTTGGCCCGAGCAGGTGGGGGTTTAGATGAGCAGTTCTTC.

The table lists this clonotype with a few counts. The chain uses TRBV9 and TRBJ2-3; 9 nucleotides match TRBD2. Germline values: CDR1 SGDLS, CDR2 YYNGEE. The CDR3 has 15 amino acids. V shed 0 bases, J shed 5 bases, and the junction held 4 bases outside the gene matches. The CDR3 DNA sequence: TGTGCCAGCAGCGTAGCCCCTAGCGGGGAAGATACGCAGTATTTT. It specifies CASSVAPSGEDTQYF.

The table lists this clonotype with many counts. The chain employs TRBV29-1 and TRBJ2-7, with 7 bases identical to TRBD2. Germline V gene lookup returns CDR1 SQVTM and CDR2 ANQGSEA. The CDR3 sequence is 12 residues long. J lost 3 bases, V lost 5 bases, and 4 bases had no gene match. The CDR3 nucleotides read TGCAGCGTTAACGGGAGGTTCTACGAGCAGTACTTC. This gives the protein CSVNGRFYEQYF.